This TCR beta chain was identified during a study of blood T cells in healthy people across ages. The extraction recovered at least 6 micrograms of total RNA per sample. CDR3 length equals 15 residues. Germline V gene lookup returns CDR1 DFQATT and CDR2 SNEGSKA (reference sequence). The V segment lost 3 bases and the J segment 1 base; nucleotides outside the gene matches: 4. Together with a sample-barcoded 5' primer, a J-beta primer mix was included in a second PCR lasting roughly 7 to 11 cycles. The template-switch adaptor, which had 12 random nucleotides, put a tag on each cDNA molecule. TCRdb independently ran MiXCR on the 5' RACE reads; one entry per CDR3 protein. In the table there are 1,500,000 or so distinct CDR3 sequences, about 45% of which are singletons.

Sequenced material: blood. The chain joins TRBV20-1 to TRBJ2-3; 10 bases are shared with TRBD2. This receptor was taken from a woman between 18 and 29 years old in good health. The CDR3 here is CSARSGTSGTDTQYF. CDR3 sequence (DNA): TGCAGTGCTAGGTCCGGGACTAGCGGCACAGATACGCAGTATTTT.